The 9 T cell receptor beta chains given below trace back to one sample, sequenced in a study of blood T cell repertoires in COVID-19. Clones were read by immunoSEQ multiplex PCR, and TCRdb kept only the in-frame ones, dropping some. The sample contains 35,000 to 50,000 clones, about two thirds of which appear only once. Material for sequencing was peripheral blood. The receptors were gathered from an elderly man with acute or convalescent COVID-19.

V and J are TRBV9 and TRBJ1-3; D gene unclear. CDR1 and CDR2 (germline): SGDLS, YYNGEE. The CDR3 loop spans 16 amino acids. V was trimmed by 2 bases and J by 0 bases, leaving 12 bases between them. The DNA of the CDR3 is TGTGCCAGCAGCGTTGGCACCACCTTCTCTGGAAACACCATATATTTT. Translating it yields CASSVGTTFSGNTIYF. The variable domain in full, completed from reference TRBV9 and TRBJ1-3, reads DSGVTQTPKHLITATGQRVTLRCSPRSGDLSVYWYQQSLDQGLQFLIQYYNGEERAKGNILERFSAQQFPDLHSELNLSSLELGDSALYFCASSVGTTFSGNTIYFGEGSWLTVV.

This clone occurred a few times. The chain employs TRBV5-4 and TRBJ1-2; 8 positions agree with TRBD1. CDR3 length equals 13 residues. Germline-derived CDR1 and CDR2 are SGHNT and YYREEE (reference sequence). The J segment lost 8 bases and the V segment lost 3 bases, leaving 6 bases of the junction unmatched. The CDR3 nucleotides read TGTGCCAGCAGCTGGACAGGGAAGAGAGGCTACACCTTC. Its translation is CASSWTGKRGYTF.

This clone was seen only a few times. The V call is TRBV18, the J call TRBJ2-2; 7 bases match TRBD1. After removal of 2 bases from V and 7 bases from J, the junction contained 7 bases not matched to a gene. The CDR3 runs to 15 residues. Germline V gene lookup returns CDR1 KGHSH and CDR2 LQKENI. The CDR3 loop reads CASSPRDRADGELFF. The CDR3 nucleotides read TGTGCCAGCTCACCAAGAGACAGGGCGGACGGGGAGCTGTTTTTT.

This CDR3 is CASSPGTSGRADEQFF. The CDR3 nucleotides are TGTGCCAGCAGCCCCGGGACTAGCGGGAGGGCCGATGAGCAGTTCTTC. The J gene is TRBJ2-1, the V gene TRBV11-3, with TRBD2 matching 16 bases. CDR1 and CDR2 (germline): SGHNT, YENEEA. V shed 5 bases and J 8 bases; nucleotides not matched to a gene: 6. This CDR3 is 16 amino acids long. The full variable domain, its missing parts supplied by reference TRBV11-3 and TRBJ2-1, is EAGVVQSPRYKIIEKKQPVAFWCNPISGHNTLYWYLQNLGQGPELLIRYENEEAVDDSQLPKDRFSAERLKGVDSTLKIQPAELGDSAVYLCASSPGTSGRADEQFFGPGTRLTVL.

J is TRBJ2-5 and V is TRBV6-5; 7 bases align to TRBD2. This CDR3 region has 14 residues. Germline lookup yields CDR1 MNHEY and CDR2 SVGAGI. V gave up 4 bases and J gave up 5 bases; unmatched junction bases: 7. The CDR3 region has the DNA TGTGCCAGCAGTTTTTCGGGGGGTGGGGAGACCCAGTACTTC. Translated: CASSFSGGGETQYF.

V gene TRBV19 combines with J gene TRBJ1-1; 8 bases map to TRBD1. This CDR3 comprises 18 residues. J lost 0 bases, V lost 3 bases, and 12 bases had no gene match. The germline CDR1 and CDR2 sequences are LNHDA and SQIVND (reference sequence). The CDR3 sequence: CASSMEPTGGAMNTEAFF. CDR3 in DNA: TGTGCCAGTAGTATGGAGCCCACAGGGGGGGCTATGAACACTGAAGCTTTCTTT.

The V call is TRBV29-1, the J call TRBJ2-3; 8 nucleotides match TRBD2. Trimming at V came to 7 bases and at J to 4 bases, leaving 10 bases not matched to a gene. The CDR3 runs 14 residues. The V gene's germline CDR1 is SQVTM and CDR2 ANQGSEA. Written as DNA, the CDR3 is TGCAGCGCCCTGACCTTACTAGCGGCAGATACGCAGTATTTT. This sequence encodes CSALTLLAADTQYF.

The chain joins TRBV25-1 to TRBJ2-3; 7 nucleotides match TRBD1. CDR1 MGHDK and CDR2 SYGVNS come from the germline V gene. With 6 bases clipped from V and 2 bases from J, the junction kept 5 bases outside the gene matches. The CDR3 covers 14 residues. CDR3 bases: TGTGCCAGCAGCACGGGACAGCCCACAGATACGCAGTATTTT. Protein product: CASSTGQPTDTQYF.

This clone showed up just a few times. This chain links TRBV10-3 with TRBJ2-2; 10 bases line up with TRBD2. This CDR3 is built from 17 residues. The ends lost 0 bases at V and 6 bases at J; junction bases unmatched: 7. CDR1 ENHRY and CDR2 SYGVKD come from the germline V gene. The DNA of the CDR3 is TGTGCCATCAGTGAGTCGAAAGGGACTAGCGTCCCCGGGGAGCTGTTTTTT. It encodes CAISESKGTSVPGELFF.